These 18 T cell receptor beta chains were sequenced from one sample in a study of human T cells and chemical hapten exposure (dated by TCRdb to the early 2020s). To prepare the library, RACE was applied. TCRdb names NextSeq 500 as the instrument used. TCRdb reworked the public reads: Q25 trimming with fastp, MiXCR clone assembly, productive beta chains retained. Entries that share a CDR3 protein sequence are merged under the most common genes and DNA. Here the sample has roughly 200,000 distinct CDR3 sequences; 24% occur a single time. The ten largest clones represent under 2.5% of the sample. The time point tag for this specimen amounts to: patch test 3, about 24 weeks after DPC sensitization. In light of the paper, this sample's treatment or condition label describes: therapeutic diphenylcyclopropenone sensitization with weekly scalp DPC. Sequencing was performed on whole blood, taken in connection with sensitization to the hapten diphenylcyclopropenone (DPC). These receptor sequences come from a woman between 40 and 55 years old with alopecia areata. Some clones in this sample may be carry-over from other donors' samples.

The chain has TRBV2 and TRBJ2-1; D possibly uses TRBD1 or TRBD2 (5 bases each). The CDR3 is 15 residues long. From germline, CDR1 is SNHLY and CDR2 FYNNEI. Trimming removed 7 bases at V and 0 bases at J, with 13 bases between. CDR3 protein: CASIGDASSYNEQFF. The DNA of the CDR3 is TGTGCCAGCATTGGGGACGCAAGCTCCTACAATGAGCAGTTCTTC.

This clonotype was recorded many times. J is TRBJ2-5 and V is TRBV29-1; D perhaps matches TRBD2 (6 bases). The CDR3 sequence is 14 residues long. Germline CDR1 reads SQVTM; CDR2 reads ANQGSEA. V lost 6 bases and J lost 0, with 14 bases in between. In DNA, the CDR3 is TGCAGCGTCGAACTAGCAGGCCACCAAGAGACCCAGTACTTC. It specifies CSVELAGHQETQYF.

This clonotype was seen ten or more times. The chain has TRBV5-1 and TRBJ2-3, with a possible D match to TRBD2 (6 bases). Deletions cut 3 bases from V and 5 bases from J, with 10 bases between. This CDR3 region has 13 residues. In germline, CDR1 is SGHRS, CDR2 YFSETQ. The CDR3 coding sequence is TGCGCCAGCAGCTCCGGAGGGGTAGATACGCAGTATTTT. Translating it yields CASSSGGVDTQYF.

The chain uses TRBV29-1 and TRBJ1-1; 8 bases are shared with TRBD1. CDR1 is SQVTM, CDR2 ANQGSEA, per germline. CDR3 length: 14 residues. The J segment lost 2 bases and the V segment lost 3 bases, leaving 5 bases of the junction unmatched. CDR3 sequence reads: CSVDRTGPNTEAFF. The CDR3 DNA is TGCAGCGTTGATCGGACAGGGCCTAACACTGAAGCTTTCTTT.

This clonotype was seen more than once but under ten times. The chain employs TRBV20-1 and TRBJ2-1, with D possibly being TRBD2 (6 bases). This CDR3 contains 15 residues. Germline V gives CDR1 DFQATT, CDR2 SNEGSKA (reference sequence). The V end lost 3 bases, the J end lost 0 bases, and 12 bases lay between the germline ends. CDR3 DNA: TGCAGTGCTAGGAAAGGCGGGGTCTCCTACAATGAGCAGTTCTTC. Protein: CSARKGGVSYNEQFF.

The gene calls are TRBV28 and TRBJ1-1; D not resolved. The CDR3 extends over 14 amino acids. Germline V CDR1 and CDR2: MDHEN, SYDVKM. V lost 3 bases and J lost 2, with 10 bases in between. CDR3 bases: TGTGCCAGCAGTTTCACCCCTCTTAACACTGAAGCTTTCTTT. Translating it yields CASSFTPLNTEAFF.

In this sample, this clonotype turned up a few times. The chain links TRBV24-1 to TRBJ2-1, with D maybe TRBD1 (5 bases). V was clipped by 4 bases and J by 2 bases, with 8 bases between them. The germline CDR1 and CDR2 sequences are KGHDR and SFDVKD. CDR3 length: 14 amino acids. The CDR3 region is CATSDDSPYNEQFF. CDR3 nucleotide sequence: TGTGCCACCAGTGACGACAGCCCCTACAATGAGCAGTTCTTC.

This clonotype showed up just once. The J gene is TRBJ2-2, the V gene TRBV3-1; D gene unclear. Germline CDR1 reads LGHDT; CDR2 reads YNNKEL (reference sequence). The CDR3 is made up of 13 amino acids. The V gene lost 8 bases and the J gene lost 3 bases, with 10 bases spanning the gap. The CDR3 DNA reads as TGTGCCAGCCGAACTTCTTACACCGGGGAGCTGTTTTTT. It yields the protein CASRTSYTGELFF.

This clonotype showed up just a few times. V usage is TRBV29-1 and J usage is TRBJ2-7; TRBD1 matches 8 bases. This CDR3 is 15 amino acids long. J gave up 2 bases and V 2 bases, and 8 bases lay outside the gene matches. CDR1 is SQVTM and CDR2 is ANQGSEA in the germline V gene. CDR3 loop: CSVEFSDRVPYEQYF. DNA for the CDR3: TGCAGCGTTGAATTCTCGGACAGGGTCCCCTACGAGCAGTACTTC.

This clonotype has a handful of counts. V is TRBV12-3 or TRBV12-4 and J is TRBJ2-1, with D hard to call. The ends were cut back, 6 bases at V and 0 bases at J, with 12 bases in the middle. The CDR3 runs to 15 residues. The CDR3 DNA reads TGTGCCAGCAGATTGAGGAGTGGCTCCTACAATGAGCAGTTCTTC. Translating gives CASRLRSGSYNEQFF.

The genes are TRBV11-2 and TRBJ1-1, with D unresolved. Germline lookup yields CDR1 SGHAT and CDR2 FQNNGV. The ends were cut back, 2 bases at V and 0 bases at J, with 4 bases in the middle. CDR3 size: 13 residues. The CDR3 DNA follows: TGTGCCAGCAGCTTACAGTTGAACACTGAAGCTTTCTTT. Translation: CASSLQLNTEAFF.

This clonotype was seen a handful of times. This sequence joins TRBV14 and TRBJ2-2; D remains unclear. This CDR3 has 15 amino acids. The germline V gene has CDR1 SGHDN and CDR2 FVKESK. Trimming removed 5 bases at V and 1 base at J, with 11 bases between. The CDR3 nucleotides are TGTGCCAGCAGCTACAGAAGACAGAACACCGGGGAGCTGTTTTTT. It specifies CASSYRRQNTGELFF.

The sample holds many counts of this clonotype. The chain combines TRBV27 with TRBJ1-1; 10 positions match TRBD1. Germline V gene sequence: CDR1 MNHEY, CDR2 SMNVEV (reference sequence). V lost 6 bases and J lost 4; bases outside the gene matches: 2. The CDR3 contains 13 residues. The CDR3 is CASRGQGGTEAFF. CDR3 bases: TGTGCCAGCAGAGGACAGGGGGGCACTGAAGCTTTCTTT.

This clonotype has just one count. The chain employs TRBV6-1 and TRBJ2-3; D might be TRBD2 (5 bases). Trimming shortened V by 8 bases and J by 8 bases, and 8 bases separated the two germline ends. The germline gives CDR1 MNHNS, CDR2 SASEGT. The CDR3 sequence is 10 residues long. The CDR3 region has the DNA TGTGCCAGCGGCCGGGGTACGCAGTATTTT. Amino acid sequence: CASGRGTQYF.

J is TRBJ1-1 and V is TRBV20-1; D is possibly TRBD1 (6 bases). The CDR3 runs 10 residues. V lost 3 bases and J 10 bases, leaving 9 bases between the germline ends. The germline V gene has CDR1 DFQATT and CDR2 SNEGSKA (reference sequence). CDR3 sequence reads: CSASARGAFF. DNA of the CDR3: TGCAGTGCTAGTGCCAGGGGAGCTTTCTTT.

The sample holds a few counts of this clonotype. V usage is TRBV7-9 and J usage is TRBJ2-7; D is ambiguous. The germline gives CDR1 SEHNR, CDR2 FQNEAQ (reference sequence). This CDR3 is 15 amino acids long. The V gene lost 5 bases and the J gene lost 0 bases, with 14 bases spanning the gap. As DNA, the CDR3 is TGTGCCAGCAGCCTAAGTATAGGAGCCTCCTACGAGCAGTACTTC. Its translation is CASSLSIGASYEQYF.

The table lists this clonotype with many counts. The gene calls are TRBV4-3 and TRBJ1-2, with 10 bases that match TRBD1. Germline-derived CDR1 and CDR2 are LGHNA and YSLEER. Losses at the gene ends were 1 base for V and 2 bases for J; bases not matched to a gene: 4. The CDR3 loop spans 16 amino acids. CDR3 sequence reads: CASSQAPGQGNYGYTF. In nucleotides, the CDR3 is TGCGCCAGCAGCCAAGCTCCGGGACAGGGGAACTATGGCTACACCTTC.

This clonotype was seen a handful of times. This chain uses TRBV24-1 with TRBJ2-1, with 15 bases lining up with TRBD2. CDR3 length: 17 residues. Germline V gives CDR1 KGHDR, CDR2 SFDVKD. V lost 4 bases to trimming and J lost 5 bases; unmatched junction nucleotides: 5. The CDR3 DNA is TGTGCCACCAGTGACCCGGGACTAGCGGGAGGACACAATGAGCAGTTCTTC. As protein: CATSDPGLAGGHNEQFF.